The 30 T cell receptor beta chains reported below all come from one sample, sequenced in a study of T cell clonality in common variable immunodeficiency. Measured with immunoSEQ multiplex PCR; TCRdb has only the in-frame clones, and not every one. There are some 45,000 clones in the sample, none observed a single time. The sequenced sample was peripheral blood mononuclear cells. These receptors were collected from a person aged 18 to 75 in good health.

In this sample, this clone turned up many times. The read comes to an end 3 residues before the CDR3 does, leaving the germline J gene to fill in the end. The chain recombines TRBV2 with TRBJ1-1; 7 nucleotides agree with TRBD1. Germline V CDR1 and CDR2: SNHLY, FYNNEI. CDR3 length: 15 amino acids. J lost 6 bases, V lost 6 bases, and 13 bases had no gene match. Incomplete CDR3 DNA: TGTGCCAGCAGCGCCCTAAACAGGGGTCGGTCTGAA. This gives the protein CASSALNRGRSE. The whole CDR3 protein is CASSALNRGRSEAFF.

Points on this clone: The read halts 3 residues ahead of the CDR3 end, with the missing end drawn from the germline J gene. The genes are TRBV30 and TRBJ1-2; possible D gene TRBD1, 5 bases. Germline V gene lookup returns CDR1 GTSNPN and CDR2 SVGIG (reference sequence). The CDR3 length is 16 residues. The CDR3 sequence is CAWSGDLRGTTDTYTF. The DNA read from the CDR3 is TGTGCCTGGAGCGGGGACTTGCGGGGGACCACAGATACC.

This clone was observed a handful of times. Read sequence stops 3 residues before the CDR3 end, and the germline J gene provides the missing end. The rearrangement joins TRBV20-1 to TRBJ2-1, with D tentatively TRBD1 (6 bases). The germline gives CDR1 DFQATT, CDR2 SNEGSKA (reference sequence). The CDR3 loop spans 14 amino acids. The germline V and J ends were trimmed by 3 bases and 8 bases, with 17 bases remaining between them. The CDR3 loop reads CSARAQGTGYEQFF. The part of the CDR3 DNA that was read is TGCAGTGCTAGGGCCCAGGGCACAGGGTATGAG.

This clone was recorded many times. The read ends 3 residues shy of where the CDR3 ends; the end is completed using the germline J gene. The J gene is TRBJ1-1, the V gene TRBV7-9; D call uncertain. Trimming shortened V by 1 base and J by 5 bases, and 5 bases separated the two germline ends. This CDR3 contains 12 residues. CDR1 SEHNR and CDR2 FQNEAQ come from the germline V gene (reference sequence). The CDR3: CASSLDRTEAFF. The part of the CDR3 DNA that was read is TGTGCCAGCAGCTTAGACCGGACTGAA.

Comment on this clone: The sequence runs out 3 residues before the end of the CDR3; the remainder is reconstructed from the germline J gene. This chain links TRBV18 with TRBJ2-1; 8 bases match TRBD1. This CDR3 comprises 15 residues. J was trimmed by 9 bases and V by 3 bases; bases with no gene match: 10. CDR1 and CDR2 from the germline V gene are KGHSH and LQKENI. The DNA read from the CDR3 is TGTGCCAGCTCACCGCGACAGGGGTCAATGGGTGAG. It encodes CASSPRQGSMGE. The CDR3 reads in full as CASSPRQGSMGEQFF. The full variable domain, rest sourced from reference TRBV18 and TRBJ2-1, is NAGVMQNPRHLVRRRGQEARLRCSPMKGHSHVYWYRQLPEEGLKFMVYLQKENIIDESGMPKERFSAEFPKEGPSILRIQQVVRGDSAAYFCASSPRQGSMGEQFFGPGTRLTVL.

This clone was recorded at least ten times. The read stops 3 residues short of the end of the CDR3; the missing end is completed from the germline J gene. V and J are TRBV7-6 and TRBJ2-7, with 11 bases aligning to TRBD1. The CDR3 runs to 15 residues. The V and J ends lost 4 bases and 2 bases, in that order; junction bases with no gene match: 4. The germline gives CDR1 SGHVS, CDR2 FNYEAQ. CDR3 in amino acids: CASSSGQGVTYEQYF. CDR3 bases read: TGTGCCAGCAGCTCGGGACAGGGGGTAACCTACGAG. Full variable domain (outside the CDR3, taken from reference TRBV7-6 and TRBJ2-7): GAGVSQSPRYKVTKRGQDVALRCDPISGHVSLYWYRQALGQGPEFLTYFNYEAQQDKSGLPNDRFSAERPEGSISTLTIQRTEQRDSAMYRCASSSGQGVTYEQYFGPGTRLTVT.

This clone was recorded at least ten times. The junction shows a germline mismatch at one end, possibly a read error. The read terminates 3 residues ahead of where the CDR3 ends, so the germline J gene completes it. The sample contains more than one DNA sequence encoding this CDR3. This chain links TRBV20-1 with TRBJ1-3, with D possibly TRBD1 on 6 matching bases. The germline V gene has CDR1 DFQATT and CDR2 SNEGSKA (reference sequence). This CDR3 region has 13 residues. CDR3 loop: CSAIRTAGNTIYF. The DNA read from the CDR3 is TGCAGTGCTATAAGGACAGCTGGAAACACA.

In its sample, this clone was seen many times. The read finishes 3 residues shy of the CDR3 end, and the germline J gene is used to complete it. The chain has TRBV20-1 and TRBJ1-4; 7 nucleotides agree with TRBD1. From germline, CDR1 is DFQATT and CDR2 SNEGSKA (reference sequence). J gave up 4 bases and V 1 base, and 3 bases lay outside the gene matches. CDR3 length: 14 residues. The covered CDR3 bases are TGCAGTGCTAGAGGACAGGGAGATAATGAAAAA. Translation gives CSARGQGDNEK. In full, the CDR3 is CSARGQGDNEKLFF.

This clone was recorded at least ten times. The read finishes 3 residues shy of the CDR3 end, and the germline J gene is used to complete it. The chain is built from TRBV3-1 (or the pseudogene TRBV3-2) and TRBJ2-5; no clear D gene. Trimming pared 6 bases from V and 3 bases from J, leaving 8 bases between. Looked up from germline, CDR1 is LGHDT and CDR2 is YNNKEL (reference sequence). CDR3 size: 12 residues. CDR3 protein: CASSRLEETQYF. The sequenced part of the CDR3 DNA is TGTGCCAGCAGTAGACTGGAAGAGACC.

This clone was seen at least ten times. The read gets to within 3 residues of the CDR3 end, and the germline J gene fills in the rest. The J gene is TRBJ2-7, the V gene TRBV6-1; 8 bases match TRBD2. V dropped 3 bases and J dropped 4; count of bases not matched to a gene: 2. CDR3 size: 13 residues. Per germline, CDR1 MNHNS and CDR2 SASEGT. CDR3 in amino acids: CASSEGLVYEQYF. CDR3 DNA, as far as it was read: TGTGCCAGCAGTGAGGGACTAGTATACGAG.

This clone was recorded at least ten times. Read sequence stops 3 residues before the CDR3 end, and the germline J gene provides the missing end. This sequence joins TRBV18 and TRBJ2-3; 11 bases agree with TRBD2. The CDR3 covers 15 residues. Germline lookup yields CDR1 KGHSH and CDR2 LQKENI. The V and J ends lost 1 base and 3 bases, in that order; junction bases with no gene match: 0. Partial CDR3 DNA: TGTGCCAGCTCACCACGGACTAGCGGGACAGATACG. This sequence encodes CASSPRTSGTDT. The entire CDR3 reads CASSPRTSGTDTQYF.

In its sample, this clone was seen many times. Read data end 3 residues before the CDR3 end; the end is taken from the germline J gene. This chain connects TRBV19 to TRBJ1-1; 8 bases are a match to TRBD1. This CDR3 has 17 amino acids. In germline, CDR1 is LNHDA, CDR2 SQIVND (reference sequence). The junction had 10 bases not matched to a gene; V was cut back by 3 bases and J by 1 base. The sequenced CDR3 bases are TGTGCCAGTAGTATCCTTCAAACAGGGGGGGGGAACACTGAA. Translation gives CASSILQTGGGNTE. In full, the CDR3 reads CASSILQTGGGNTEAFF.

At least ten counts were recorded for this clone. The read finishes 3 residues shy of the CDR3 end, and the germline J gene is used to complete it. V usage is TRBV20-1 and J usage is TRBJ2-3; D remains unclear. Looked up from germline, CDR1 is DFQATT and CDR2 is SNEGSKA (reference sequence). The CDR3 consists of 10 residues. Between the trimmed V and J ends, which lost 7 bases and 6 bases, there was a span of 8 bases. The CDR3 spells CSVPRDTQYF. The covered CDR3 bases are TGCAGTGTCCCCAGGGATACG.

This clone was observed at least ten times. The read ends 3 residues early relative to the CDR3; the germline J gene fills the gap. The chain has TRBV9 and TRBJ2-3; 8 bases are shared with TRBD2. Germline loops: CDR1 SGDLS, CDR2 YYNGEE. The V gene end was trimmed by 4 bases and the J gene end by 5 bases; junction bases not matched to a gene: 6. This CDR3 region has 14 residues. CDR3 bases read: TGTGCCAGCAGCCCCCCGGGGGGGCTAGATACG. Its translation is CASSPPGGLDT. The full CDR3 sequence reads CASSPPGGLDTQYF.

This clone was observed many times. The read ends 3 residues before the CDR3 terminus; that terminus is restored from the germline J gene. J is TRBJ2-3 and V is TRBV12-5; 7 nucleotides agree with TRBD2. The CDR3 length is 13 residues. CDR1 LGHNT and CDR2 FRNRAP come from the germline V gene. The V segment lost 6 bases and the J segment 5 bases; nucleotides outside the gene matches: 5. CDR3: CASGEAGLDTQYF. CDR3 bases read: TGTGCTAGTGGAGAAGCGGGATTAGATACG.

This clone was picked up many times. The read terminates 3 residues ahead of where the CDR3 ends, so the germline J gene completes it. The chain links TRBV5-5 to TRBJ1-2, with a tentative D call TRBD1 (5 bases). This CDR3 is built from 14 residues. CDR1 and CDR2 from the germline V gene are SGHKS and YYEKEE (reference sequence). CDR3 DNA (partial): TGTGCCAGCAGCTTATCAGCCGGGGGGGAAGGC. Amino acid sequence: CASSLSAGGEG. From start to end, the CDR3 is CASSLSAGGEGYTF.

The table lists this clone with many counts. The read ends 3 residues before the CDR3 terminus; that terminus is restored from the germline J gene. V usage is TRBV20-1 and J usage is TRBJ2-3; 9 nucleotides align to TRBD2. Germline loops: CDR1 DFQATT, CDR2 SNEGSKA (reference sequence). CDR3 size: 13 residues. Losses at the gene ends were 5 bases for V and 6 bases for J; bases not matched to a gene: 6. CDR3 sequence: CSAGAGGVDTQYF. Partial CDR3 DNA: TGCAGTGCTGGAGCGGGGGGAGTGGATACG.

This clone showed up many times. The read is 3 residues too short to cover the CDR3 end, so that end is filled in from the germline J gene. J is TRBJ1-1 and V is TRBV5-4; tentatively, D is TRBD1 (5 bases). The CDR3 runs 15 residues. V shed 0 bases and J shed 3 bases, with 12 bases lying between them. CDR1 is SGHNT and CDR2 is YYREEE in the germline V gene (reference sequence). The sequenced part of the CDR3 DNA is TGTGCCAGCAGCTTGGCGGTTGAAGGGGACACTGAA. Amino acids: CASSLAVEGDTE. The full CDR3 reads CASSLAVEGDTEAFF.

This clone was counted ten times or more. The read ends 3 residues early relative to the CDR3; the germline J gene fills the gap. This sequence joins TRBV18 and TRBJ1-1; possible D gene TRBD1, 6 bases. CDR3 size: 14 residues. Germline V gene data show CDR1 as KGHSH and CDR2 as LQKENI. The V end lost 5 bases, the J end lost 4 bases, and 14 bases lay between the germline ends. The chain's CDR3 is CASSRDRLGTEAFF. The sequenced CDR3 bases are TGTGCCAGCTCAAGAGACAGGTTGGGCACTGAA.

This clone occurred many times. The CDR3 is cut off 3 residues early in the read; its end comes from the germline J gene. This chain links TRBV19 with TRBJ1-1; D remains ambiguous. CDR3 length: 14 residues. From germline, CDR1 is LNHDA and CDR2 SQIVND (reference sequence). V was clipped by 3 bases and J by 5 bases, with 13 bases between them. The covered CDR3 bases are TGTGCCAGTAGTATGCGGGGTCCGGGAACTGAA. Encoded protein: CASSMRGPGTE. The whole CDR3 reads CASSMRGPGTEAFF.

This clone was recorded many times. The sequenced CDR3 bases are TGCAGCGTTGAAGAGTGGGTGCGGGGGCTGAACACCGGGGAG. Translating it yields CSVEEWVRGLNTGE. In full, the CDR3 is CSVEEWVRGLNTGELFF. The V call is TRBV29-1, the J call TRBJ2-2; perhaps TRBD2 as D (7 bases). The read comes to an end 3 residues before the CDR3 does, leaving the germline J gene to fill in the end. The CDR3 spans 17 residues. The V end lost 0 bases, the J end lost 1 base, and 15 bases lay between the germline ends. CDR1 and CDR2 from the germline V gene are SQVTM and ANQGSEA.

This clone has at least ten counts. The read is 3 residues too short to cover the CDR3 end, so that end is filled in from the germline J gene. This chain joins TRBV5-1 and TRBJ2-7; tentative D call: TRBD1 (7 bases). Looked up from germline, CDR1 is SGHRS and CDR2 is YFSETQ. The V and J ends lost 4 bases and 6 bases respectively, with 17 bases between them. The CDR3 covers 14 residues. The CDR3 here is CASSLRGTVPEQYF. The part of the CDR3 DNA that was read is TGCGCCAGCAGCCTCCGCGGGACAGTTCCCGAG.

This clone was found many times. The read is 3 residues too short to cover the CDR3 end, so that end is filled in from the germline J gene. This chain connects TRBV10-3 to TRBJ1-2; 8 nucleotides line up with TRBD1. The CDR3 runs 13 residues. The germline CDR1 and CDR2 sequences are ENHRY and SYGVKD. The CDR3 spells CAISLDREGGYTF. The part of the CDR3 DNA that was read is TGTGCCATCAGCCTGGACAGGGAGGGCGGC.

This clone was recorded at least ten times. The read falls 3 residues short of the CDR3 end, and the missing part is taken from the germline J gene. The rearrangement uses TRBV5-6 and TRBJ2-5; TRBD1 matches 9 bases. J was trimmed by 5 bases and V by 2 bases; bases with no gene match: 4. The CDR3 is made up of 14 amino acids. The germline V gene encodes CDR1 SGHDT and CDR2 YYEEEE. The CDR3 reads CASSLQGAWETQYF. CDR3 DNA (partial): TGTGCCAGCAGCTTACAGGGGGCTTGGGAGACC.

This clone has at least ten counts. The read finishes 3 residues shy of the CDR3 end, and the germline J gene is used to complete it. This rearrangement joins TRBV7-9 to TRBJ2-7; 7 nucleotides line up with TRBD1. The CDR3 loop spans 15 amino acids. With V trimmed by 5 bases and J by 2 bases, 9 bases remained unmatched. Germline CDR1 and CDR2: SEHNR and FQNEAQ (reference sequence). The CDR3 bases that were read are TGTGCCAGCAGCGCAACCGACAGGGCTCCCTACGAG. It encodes CASSATDRAPYE. The whole CDR3 sequence reads CASSATDRAPYEQYF.

At least ten counts were recorded for this clone. With the read ending 3 residues before the CDR3 end, the germline J gene is used to fill in that end. The chain has TRBV2 and TRBJ2-1; TRBD2 agrees at 13 bases. This CDR3 is 16 amino acids long. Germline CDR1 SNHLY, CDR2 FYNNEI. V lost 3 bases, J lost 3 bases, and 2 bases stayed unmatched. The covered CDR3 bases are TGTGCCAGCAGTGAGGGACTAGCGGGAAACTACAATGAG. Translating gives CASSEGLAGNYNE. The whole CDR3 sequence reads CASSEGLAGNYNEQFF.

This clone was picked up many times. The read stops 3 residues short of the end of the CDR3; the missing end is completed from the germline J gene. The rearrangement joins TRBV7-9 to TRBJ1-1; D gene unclear. The CDR3 is made up of 15 amino acids. Between the trimmed V and J ends, which lost 0 bases and 6 bases, there was a span of 14 bases. Germline V gives CDR1 SEHNR, CDR2 FQNEAQ (reference sequence). CDR3 DNA (partial): TGTGCCAGCAGCTTAGCGCGGTGGAACGGAGCTGAA. This encodes CASSLARWNGAE. The CDR3 reads in full as CASSLARWNGAEAFF.

This clone was recorded at least ten times. The CDR3 extends 3 residues past the end of the read, so its final part is completed from the germline J gene. The chain couples TRBV5-1 to TRBJ2-3; maybe TRBD1 (6 bases). The CDR3 contains 15 residues. V was pared by 4 bases and J by 2 bases, with 14 bases between. Germline loops: CDR1 SGHRS, CDR2 YFSETQ. The sequenced part of the CDR3 DNA is TGCGCCAGCAGCCTGTTGACAGGAATCACAGATACG. As protein: CASSLLTGITDT. The whole CDR3 protein reads CASSLLTGITDTQYF.

This clone was seen many times. The read gets to within 3 residues of the CDR3 end, and the germline J gene fills in the rest. The V and J genes are TRBV7-2 and TRBJ2-1, with TRBD1 matching 7 bases. Trimming cost V 2 bases and J 6 bases; bases outside gene matches: 4. The CDR3 runs 14 residues. The germline V gene has CDR1 SGHTA and CDR2 FQGNSA. The CDR3 sequence is CASSLSGQVNEQFF. CDR3 DNA, as far as it was read: TGTGCCAGCAGCTTATCTGGACAGGTCAATGAG.

This clone was recorded many times. The observed sequence ends 3 residues before the CDR3 terminus, with the missing tail filled in from the germline J gene. The chain uses TRBV20-1 and TRBJ2-2, with a weak D call TRBD2 (5 bases). Germline V lookup: CDR1 DFQATT, CDR2 SNEGSKA (reference sequence). The CDR3 spans 16 residues. V lost 0 bases and J 0 bases, leaving 11 bases between the germline ends. CDR3 bases read: TGCAGTGCTAGAGATGCGGGCGGAGCGAACACCGGGGAG. Its translation is CSARDAGGANTGE. The entire CDR3 protein reads CSARDAGGANTGELFF.